Below, 32 T cell receptor beta chains from the same sample are listed, as sequenced in a study of neurological immune-mediated disorders. TCRdb used MiXCR to reprocess the 5' RACE reads, holding one entry per CDR3 protein. Among approximately 59,000 distinct CDR3 sequences, more than 4.5% were seen once, and the ten largest hold roughly 6%. The specimen sequenced was PBMCs. The receptor source for this set is a human donor with multiple sclerosis. The donor label of this sample is uncertain.

This clonotype was detected many times. The rearrangement links TRBV14 to TRBJ1-3; 7 positions agree with TRBD1. Looked up from germline, CDR1 is SGHDN and CDR2 is FVKESK. The CDR3 spans 17 residues. The J segment lost 0 bases and the V segment lost 5 bases, leaving 10 bases of the junction unmatched. CDR3 bases: TGTGCCAGCAGCTCCCGACAGGGACCCGGCTCTGGAAACACCATATATTTT. Translation: CASSSRQGPGSGNTIYF.

This clonotype came up many times. The chain couples TRBV10-2 to TRBJ2-7, with D unresolved. CDR3 length: 15 residues. From germline, CDR1 is WSHSY and CDR2 SAAADI. The V and J ends lost 2 bases and 6 bases respectively, with 17 bases between them. The CDR3 DNA reads TGCGCCAGCAGTGAGGACTGGGAAGGTTCGGGCGAGCAGTACTTC. This translates into CASSEDWEGSGEQYF.

This clonotype was counted many times. V and J are TRBV5-1 and TRBJ2-2; D unclear. Germline assignment: CDR1 SGHRS and CDR2 YFSETQ. There are 13 residues in the CDR3. V was trimmed by 4 bases and J by 7 bases, leaving 11 bases between them. CDR3 in amino acids: CASSTNFGGELFF. As DNA, the CDR3 is TGCGCCAGCAGCACCAACTTCGGCGGGGAGCTGTTTTTT.

This clonotype was detected many times. V is TRBV7-9 and J is TRBJ1-4; the D is unclear. Trimming cost V 4 bases and J 5 bases, with 14 bases left between them. The CDR3 runs to 15 residues. Germline loops: CDR1 SEHNR, CDR2 FQNEAQ (reference sequence). CDR3 DNA: TGTGCCAGCAGCTCCATGGGCGGCGGGAATGAAAAACTGTTTTTT. Encoded protein: CASSSMGGGNEKLFF.

This clonotype was detected many times. This rearrangement joins TRBV6-5 to TRBJ1-1, with 9 bases lining up with TRBD1. Trimming removed 6 bases from V and 4 bases from J; junction bases left unmatched: 9. The CDR3 has 15 amino acids. Germline-derived CDR1 and CDR2 are MNHEY and SVGAGI. The CDR3 DNA follows: TGTGCCAGCAGGTCACAGGGGGCTCGAGGCACTGAAGCTTTCTTT. Its translation is CASRSQGARGTEAFF.

This clonotype was found many times. The chain carries TRBV20-1 and TRBJ2-4, with D maybe TRBD2 (6 bases). The CDR3 has 13 amino acids. The ends were cut back, 5 bases at V and 6 bases at J, with 14 bases in the middle. CDR1 DFQATT and CDR2 SNEGSKA come from the germline V gene (reference sequence). DNA for the CDR3: TGCAGTGCTCCAGGAGGGGACGGAAACATTCAGTACTTC. Amino acid sequence: CSAPGGDGNIQYF.

This clonotype was recorded at least ten times. CDR3 in DNA: TGTGCCAGCAGCGGCGGCGAAGACGGGGAAAAACTGTTTTTT. It is translated as CASSGGEDGEKLFF. This chain uses TRBV9 with TRBJ1-4; the D is unclear. The germline CDR1 and CDR2 sequences are SGDLS and YYNGEE. This CDR3 is built from 14 residues. Trimming pared 3 bases from V and 8 bases from J, leaving 14 bases between. Filled out from reference TRBV9 and TRBJ1-4, the complete variable domain reads DSGVTQTPKHLITATGQRVTLRCSPRSGDLSVYWYQQSLDQGLQFLIQYYNGEERAKGNILERFSAQQFPDLHSELNLSSLELGDSALYFCASSGGEDGEKLFFGSGTQLSVL.

This clonotype was recorded many times. CDR3 loop: CASSLWGDGEDEQFF. As DNA, the CDR3 is TGTGCCAGCAGTTTATGGGGGGACGGGGAGGATGAGCAGTTCTTC. This sequence joins TRBV28 and TRBJ2-1; perhaps TRBD2 as D (6 bases). The V end was cut by 0 bases, the J end by 8 bases, with 14 bases between. CDR3 size: 15 residues. Germline CDR1 is MDHEN and CDR2 is SYDVKM.

This clonotype was observed many times. The chain is built from TRBV6-5 and TRBJ1-1; tentative D call: TRBD1 (6 bases). The CDR3 has 14 residues. V lost 6 bases and J 7 bases, leaving 18 bases between the germline ends. Looked up from germline, CDR1 is MNHEY and CDR2 is SVGAGI. Written as DNA, the CDR3 is TGTGCCAGCAGCCCCCCGGGGGCAGGGATTGAAGCTTTCTTT. Amino acid sequence: CASSPPGAGIEAFF.

This clonotype was observed at least ten times. The CDR3, as DNA: TGCAGTGCCGGTAGGGGGGGGCAAGGCGAGCAGTACTTC. Its protein is CSAGRGGQGEQYF. This chain joins TRBV20-1 and TRBJ2-7, with TRBD2 as a possible D gene (7 bases). There are 13 residues in the CDR3. Trimming shortened V by 6 bases and J by 6 bases, and 18 bases separated the two germline ends. In germline, CDR1 is DFQATT, CDR2 SNEGSKA (reference sequence).

This clonotype has at least ten counts. This chain uses TRBV15 with TRBJ2-4; D is unresolved. The CDR3 is 16 amino acids. The V end was cut by 1 base, the J end by 0 bases, with 10 bases between. Germline CDR1 is LNHNV and CDR2 is YYDKDF (reference sequence). In nucleotides, the CDR3 is TGTGCCACCAGCAGAGGATCCGTTCTAGCCAAAAACATTCAGTACTTC. Translating gives CATSRGSVLAKNIQYF. Looking up the rest from reference TRBV15 and TRBJ2-4 gives the full variable domain: DAMVIQNPRYQVTQFGKPVTLSCSQTLNHNVMYWYQQKSSQAPKLLFHYYDKDFNNEADTPDNFQSRRPNTSFCFLDIRSPGLGDTAMYLCATSRGSVLAKNIQYFGAGTRLSVL.

The table lists this clonotype with many counts. The chain recombines TRBV5-1 with TRBJ2-7; TRBD1 matches at 7 bases. Germline CDR1 reads SGHRS; CDR2 reads YFSETQ. With V trimmed by 4 bases and J by 0 bases, 4 bases remained unmatched. CDR3 length: 14 amino acids. CDR3 DNA sequence: TGCGCCAGCAGCGTCGGGACAGCCTCCTACGAGCAGTACTTC. This codes for CASSVGTASYEQYF.

This clonotype appeared many times. The chain employs TRBV5-1 and TRBJ2-2; 8 bases are shared with TRBD1. From germline, CDR1 is SGHRS and CDR2 YFSETQ. J gave up 4 bases and V 4 bases, and 3 bases lay outside the gene matches. The CDR3 is 14 residues long. CDR3 residues: CASSETGVTGELFF. Written as DNA, the CDR3 is TGCGCCAGCAGCGAGACAGGGGTCACCGGGGAGCTGTTTTTT.

V gene TRBV7-9 combines with J gene TRBJ1-2, with a possible D match to TRBD1 (5 bases). The CDR3 is 14 amino acids. Trimming took off 4 bases at V and 1 base at J, with 10 bases between the two ends. CDR1 and CDR2 from the germline V gene are SEHNR and FQNEAQ (reference sequence). CDR3 sequence (DNA): TGTGCCAGCAGCTCCGGGACTCTTAACTATGGCTACACCTTC. This translates into CASSSGTLNYGYTF.

This clonotype was counted ten times or more. This rearrangement joins TRBV7-3 to TRBJ2-1; D not certain. The CDR3 length is 13 residues. Trimming left V 0 bases short and J 6 bases short, with 6 bases between. Germline V gene sequence: CDR1 SGHTA, CDR2 FQGTGA. This chain's CDR3 is CASSLTNPNEQFF. CDR3 DNA: TGTGCCAGCAGCTTAACGAACCCCAATGAGCAGTTCTTC.

This clonotype appeared many times. The chain is built from TRBV29-1 and TRBJ2-5; D gene ambiguous. The CDR3 contains 14 residues. V lost 2 bases, J lost 3 bases, and 13 bases lay in between. The V gene's germline CDR1 is SQVTM and CDR2 ANQGSEA. The CDR3 spells CSVELGSLKETQYF. The CDR3 DNA follows: TGCAGCGTTGAACTGGGCAGTCTTAAAGAGACCCAGTACTTC.

This clonotype was detected many times. J is TRBJ2-3 and V is TRBV20-1; TRBD1 is a possible D gene (6 bases). The CDR3 extends over 15 amino acids. CDR1 and CDR2 from the germline V gene are DFQATT and SNEGSKA (reference sequence). V dropped 5 bases and J dropped 2 bases, with 17 bases sitting between them. CDR3 region: CSAGPRQENTDTQYF. CDR3 in DNA: TGCAGTGCTGGACCCCGACAGGAGAACACAGATACGCAGTATTTT.

This clonotype was counted at least ten times. The V and J genes are TRBV29-1 and TRBJ1-6; 7 bases align to TRBD1. The CDR3 spans 13 residues. Germline V gene lookup returns CDR1 SQVTM and CDR2 ANQGSEA. V lost 6 bases, J lost 6 bases, and 5 bases stayed unmatched. This chain's CDR3 is CSVLDRVNSPLHF. DNA for the CDR3: TGCAGCGTCCTTGACAGGGTTAATTCACCCCTCCACTTT.

In its sample, this clonotype was seen many times. The rearrangement uses TRBV6-5 and TRBJ2-5; TRBD2 aligns across 8 bases. Trimming took 7 bases from V and 5 from J; bases not matched to a gene: 6. Germline V lookup: CDR1 MNHEY, CDR2 SVGAGI. This CDR3 is built from 13 residues. In nucleotides, the CDR3 is TGTGCCAGCAAAGTAGCGGGGAGGGAGACCCAGTACTTC. It yields the protein CASKVAGRETQYF.

This clonotype came up many times. This chain joins TRBV3-1 and TRBJ2-7, with D perhaps TRBD1 or TRBD2 (6 bases each). Germline CDR1 LGHDT, CDR2 YNNKEL (reference sequence). Deletions cut 3 bases from V and 7 bases from J, with 10 bases between. This CDR3 comprises 12 residues. CDR3 region: CASSQGAGEQYF. CDR3 DNA: TGTGCCAGCAGCCAGGGGGCGGGGGAGCAGTACTTC.

This clonotype came up many times. The chain has TRBV20-1 and TRBJ2-7, with 8 bases lining up with TRBD1. With 2 bases clipped from V and 4 bases from J, the junction kept 7 bases outside the gene matches. In germline, CDR1 is DFQATT, CDR2 SNEGSKA (reference sequence). This CDR3 has 14 amino acids. The CDR3 nucleotides are TGCAGTGCTAGAACCGGGACAGGTCAATACGAGCAGTACTTC. Amino acid sequence: CSARTGTGQYEQYF.

This clonotype was seen many times. The chain employs TRBV5-6 and TRBJ2-1; weak D call: TRBD2 (6 bases). There are 13 residues in the CDR3. Trimming left V 0 bases short and J 7 bases short, with 8 bases between. Germline assignment: CDR1 SGHDT and CDR2 YYEEEE. The CDR3: CASSLGGVNEQFF. DNA of the CDR3: TGTGCCAGCAGCTTGGGCGGGGTTAATGAGCAGTTCTTC.

This clonotype was counted at least ten times. The CDR3 DNA follows: TGTGCCAGTTCTCCTACAGGGCGACACAATGAGCAGTTCTTC. Its protein is CASSPTGRHNEQFF. The chain employs TRBV27 and TRBJ2-1, with D perhaps TRBD1 (6 bases). This CDR3 spans 14 amino acids. The V gene lost 9 bases and the J gene lost 5 bases, with 17 bases spanning the gap. From germline, CDR1 is MNHEY and CDR2 SMNVEV (reference sequence).

This clonotype showed up many times. CDR3 region: CASSLVGYEQFF. CDR3 bases: TGCGCCAGCAGCTTGGTGGGGTATGAGCAGTTCTTC. V and J are TRBV5-1 and TRBJ2-1; D unclear. The CDR3 contains 12 residues. The germline V gene encodes CDR1 SGHRS and CDR2 YFSETQ. Trimming cost V 0 bases and J 8 bases, with 6 bases left between them.

This clonotype was recorded many times. The chain is built from TRBV29-1 and TRBJ2-4, with TRBD1 matching 7 bases. Looked up from germline, CDR1 is SQVTM and CDR2 is ANQGSEA. The junction had 4 bases not matched to a gene; V was cut back by 5 bases and J by 3 bases. The CDR3 has 13 residues. This CDR3 is CSVPGTDKNIQYF. The CDR3 coding sequence is TGCAGCGTTCCCGGGACAGACAAAAACATTCAGTACTTC.

This clonotype was detected many times. V usage is TRBV11-2 and J usage is TRBJ2-7, with 9 bases fitting TRBD2. The V and J ends lost 5 bases and 3 bases, in that order; junction bases with no gene match: 8. Per the germline V gene, CDR1 is SGHAT and CDR2 is FQNNGV. The CDR3 extends over 15 amino acids. The CDR3 DNA sequence: TGTGCCAGCAGCCTCAGCGGGGGGCTCAACTACGAGCAGTACTTC. The encoded protein is CASSLSGGLNYEQYF.

This clonotype has ten or more counts. The rearrangement uses TRBV5-1 and TRBJ1-1; tentative D call: TRBD1 (5 bases). CDR3 length equals 15 residues. V gave up 4 bases and J gave up 4 bases, with 17 bases separating them. Germline V gene sequence: CDR1 SGHRS, CDR2 YFSETQ. In DNA, the CDR3 is TGCGCCAGCAGCCCGGGTGTGGGGGGGAGCACTGAAGCTTTCTTT. Encoded protein: CASSPGVGGSTEAFF.

This clonotype has at least ten counts. The rearrangement joins TRBV24-1 to TRBJ2-2, with a tentative D call TRBD1 (5 bases). V lost 4 bases and J 3 bases, leaving 14 bases between the germline ends. Germline CDR1 is KGHDR and CDR2 is SFDVKD. This CDR3 comprises 16 residues. Here the CDR3 DNA reads TGTGCCACCAGTGACTCCTCGGGCAGGGACACCGGGGAGCTGTTTTTT. As protein: CATSDSSGRDTGELFF.

This clonotype was recorded at least ten times. CDR3 region: CSAAPQQGNQPQHF. CDR3 nucleotide sequence: TGCAGTGCTGCTCCCCAACAGGGGAATCAGCCCCAGCATTTT. This chain connects TRBV20-1 to TRBJ1-5, with 7 bases fitting TRBD1. Trimming cost V 5 bases and J 4 bases; bases outside gene matches: 8. CDR1 is DFQATT and CDR2 is SNEGSKA in the germline V gene (reference sequence). CDR3 length: 14 amino acids.

The sample holds many counts of this clonotype. The V gene is TRBV27, the J gene TRBJ1-2, with TRBD1 matching over 7 bases. Germline trimming cut 4 bases from V and 2 bases from J; bases unmatched to any gene: 4. The V gene's germline CDR1 is MNHEY and CDR2 SMNVEV (reference sequence). The CDR3 totals 14 residues. The chain's CDR3 is CASSSQGENYGYTF. The CDR3 coding sequence is TGTGCCAGCAGTTCTCAGGGGGAGAACTATGGCTACACCTTC.

This clonotype was seen a few times. The chain carries TRBV4-1 and TRBJ2-2; 8 nucleotides line up with TRBD2. V gave up 0 bases and J gave up 5 bases; unmatched junction bases: 5. CDR3 length: 16 residues. Germline V gives CDR1 MGHRA, CDR2 YSYEKL. CDR3 protein: CASSQDRGGGTGELFF. The CDR3 DNA follows: TGCGCCAGCAGCCAAGACCGGGGGGGCGGAACCGGGGAGCTGTTTTTT.

This clonotype was seen repeatedly, ten times or more. The chain links TRBV12-3 or TRBV12-4 to TRBJ1-4, with unresolved D. V was shortened by 6 bases and J by 3 bases, with 14 bases between the two germline ends. The CDR3 extends over 15 amino acids. The CDR3 here is CASRPFREPNEKLFF. In nucleotides, the CDR3 is TGTGCCAGCAGGCCGTTCCGGGAGCCTAATGAAAAACTGTTTTTT.